The following is a T cell receptor (beta chain) sequence with its context. The data are from a study of T cell changes during pregnancy in multiple sclerosis. Clones were read by immunoSEQ multiplex PCR, and TCRdb kept only the in-frame ones, dropping some. The repertoire consists of 90,000 to 120,000 clones, with approximately 90% occurring once and the leading ten covering less than 0.85%. Germline CDR1 and CDR2: LGHNA and YSLEER. The CDR3 totals 18 residues. The junction had 10 bases not matched to a gene; V was cut back by 4 bases and J by 0 bases. The TCR comes from a female donor in good health, enrolled as a control in a pregnancy study. V gene TRBV4-3 combines with J gene TRBJ1-3; 9 bases map to TRBD1. The specimen was peripheral blood, collected in the third trimester of pregnancy. The CDR3: CASSPGTGRVSSGNTIYF. The CDR3, as DNA: TGCGCCAGCAGCCCGGGGACAGGGAGGGTGTCCTCTGGAAACACCATATATTTT.